This T cell receptor beta chain was obtained from a study of blood T cells in healthy people across ages. J lost 0 bases, V lost 4 bases, and 6 bases had no gene match. From germline, CDR1 is ENHRY and CDR2 SYGVKD. The CDR3 totals 16 residues. The sample holds a few counts of this clonotype. Next came a second PCR, run for about 7 to 12 cycles, which used a sample-barcoded 5' primer along with a J-beta primer mix. TCRdb fed the 5' RACE reads into MiXCR, producing one record per CDR3 protein. The sample holds some 1.5 million distinct CDR3 sequences; roughly 27% are singletons and the top ten take over 7%. The donors, all healthy, were Caucasians living in Russia, aged 6 to 90.

This receptor was taken from a woman younger than 45 in good health. The sequencing input was blood. The chain has TRBV10-3 and TRBJ2-7; 10 bases line up with TRBD2. This CDR3 is CAISGRASGSSYEQYF. The DNA of the CDR3 is TGTGCCATCAGTGGCCGGGCTAGCGGGAGCTCCTACGAGCAGTACTTC.